A single sample is the source of the 2 T cell receptor beta chains below, sequenced in a study of blood T cells in healthy people across ages. A J-beta primer mix and a sample-barcoded 5' primer were used in a second PCR of about 7 to 12 cycles. From the 5' RACE reads, TCRdb called clonotypes with MiXCR, one entry per CDR3 protein. The table includes about 1.1 million distinct CDR3 sequences, 30% to 40% detected once. The sequencing sample was made of blood. The origin of the receptors is a man aged 18 to 29 in good health.

The chain uses TRBV5-1 and TRBJ2-7, with 11 bases identical to TRBD2. Germline V gene lookup returns CDR1 SGHRS and CDR2 YFSETQ. Germline trimming cut 0 bases from V and 1 base from J; bases unmatched to any gene: 3. The CDR3 consists of 16 residues. The DNA of the CDR3 is TGCGCCAGCAGCTTGGGTCTAGCGGGGGGATCCTACGAGCAGTACTTC. Translation gives CASSLGLAGGSYEQYF.

This clonotype appeared a few times. V usage is TRBV18 and J usage is TRBJ2-6; no clear D. Germline assignment: CDR1 KGHSH and CDR2 LQKENI. V gave up 3 bases and J gave up 0 bases, with 12 bases separating them. The CDR3 consists of 17 residues. CDR3 amino acids: CASSPTSENSGANVLTF. CDR3 sequence (DNA): TGTGCCAGCTCACCCACGTCAGAGAACTCTGGGGCCAACGTCCTGACTTTC. Variable domain in full (rest from reference TRBV18 and TRBJ2-6): NAGVMQNPRHLVRRRGQEARLRCSPMKGHSHVYWYRQLPEEGLKFMVYLQKENIIDESGMPKERFSAEFPKEGPSILRIQQVVRGDSAAYFCASSPTSENSGANVLTFGAGSRLTVL.